This TCR beta chain was captured in a study of blood T cell repertoires in COVID-19. Study-level background: Specimens from acute and convalescent COVID-19 originated in the United States, Italy and Spain.

Source study methods: Estimated nucleated cell counts came from reference gene primer amplification. Profiled with immunoSEQ multiplex PCR; TCRdb holds only in-frame clones, not every one. V, J and clone size were drawn from that table, and D and trimming were deduced from the DNA. The sample records 300,000 to 400,000 clones, 88% being singletons. The germline V gene encodes CDR1 MNHEY and CDR2 SVGEGT. CDR3 length: 15 residues. Trimming cost V 5 bases and J 4 bases; bases outside gene matches: 8. Participants had their cohort set by participant-reported clinical history. This receptor was obtained from a woman in her twenties or thirties with acute COVID-19. The V gene is TRBV6-2 or TRBV6-3, the J gene TRBJ1-5; 7 bases line up with TRBD1. Sequences were obtained from PBMCs or T cells enriched from blood (not recorded which). The CDR3 nucleotides are TGTGCCAGCAGTCTCCGGGACAGTTGGAATCAGCCCCAGCATTTT. Translation gives CASSLRDSWNQPQHF.